The entry that follows covers one T cell receptor (beta chain) sequence. Its antigen remains unidentified. Profiling relied on immunoSEQ multiplex PCR, and the TCRdb table lists in-frame clones only, not all of them. The table lists over 45,000 clones, about four fifths of them singletons, with around a sixth in the top ten. This sample was included in a study of identifying expanded T cells in peripheral blood. Study findings and constraints: Clone count variance between approximately two-week samples rose with total template count. About 1.2 clones differed between technical replicates, versus approximately 16 and 19 over time.

V gave up 4 bases and J gave up 3 bases, with 5 bases separating them. CDR1 is SGHTS and CDR2 is YDEGEE in the germline V gene. The CDR3 has 11 residues. Sequencing was performed on blood. The chain links TRBV5-8 to TRBJ2-7, with D uncertain. The receptor's source is a person aged 18-69 years in good health. CDR3 sequence reads: CASSHLYEQYF. Here the CDR3 DNA reads TGTGCCAGCAGCCATCTCTACGAGCAGTACTTC.